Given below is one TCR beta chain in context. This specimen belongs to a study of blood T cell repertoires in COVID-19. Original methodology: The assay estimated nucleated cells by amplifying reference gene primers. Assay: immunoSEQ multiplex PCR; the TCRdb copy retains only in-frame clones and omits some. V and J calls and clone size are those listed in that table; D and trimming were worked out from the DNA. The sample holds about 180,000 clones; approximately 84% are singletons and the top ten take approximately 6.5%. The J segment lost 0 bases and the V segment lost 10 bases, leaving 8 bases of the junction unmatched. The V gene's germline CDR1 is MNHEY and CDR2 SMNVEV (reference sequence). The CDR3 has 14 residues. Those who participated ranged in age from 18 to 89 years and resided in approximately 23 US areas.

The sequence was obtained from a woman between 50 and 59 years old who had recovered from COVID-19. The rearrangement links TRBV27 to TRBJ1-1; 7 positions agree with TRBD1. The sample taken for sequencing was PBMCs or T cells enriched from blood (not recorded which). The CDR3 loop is CATIKTGLNTEAFF. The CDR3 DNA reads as TGTGCCACCATAAAGACAGGGCTGAACACTGAAGCTTTCTTT.